These T cell receptor beta chains were read from a single sample in a study of blood T cell repertoires in COVID-19. The protocol was immunoSEQ multiplex PCR, while the TCRdb copy is restricted to in-frame clones and leaves out a portion. The data contain approximately 450,000 clones, around 91% of them singletons. The sequenced sample was PBMCs or T cells enriched from blood (not recorded which). The receptors derive from a man in his thirties or forties who had recovered from COVID-19. CDR3s include the opening cysteine and the closing phenylalanine or tryptophan. Fields, in order: D gene, clone size, V gene, J gene, CDR3 protein, CDR3 DNA. The D gene is left open where the match is weak. A clone size is listed for some rows: how often the clone was seen (once, few, many), or a class if it is expanded.

>TRBD2|NA|TRBV5-3|TRBJ2-5
CVRSLLAGEETQYF
TGTGTCAGAAGCTTGTTAGCGGGAGAGGAGACCCAGTACTTC
>NA|NA|TRBV7-2|TRBJ1-5
CASSTRTNQPQHF
TGTGCCAGCAGCACAAGGACTAATCAGCCCCAGCATTTT
>NA|NA|TRBV14|TRBJ1-2
CASSHRGLLNYGYTF
TGTGCCAGCAGCCACAGGGGCCTGCTAAACTATGGCTACACCTTC
>NA|NA|TRBV7-8|TRBJ2-1
CASSLDSIYNEQFF
TGTGCCAGCAGCTTAGATTCAATTTACAATGAGCAGTTCTTC
>NA|NA|TRBV5-1|TRBJ1-1
CASRPEAKNTEAFF
TGCGCCAGCAGACCGGAGGCTAAGAACACTGAAGCTTTCTTT
>TRBD1|NA|TRBV5-5|TRBJ1-2
CASSPAGTGVGGYTF
TGTGCCAGCAGCCCAGCCGGGACAGGGGTAGGTGGCTACACCTTC
>NA|once|TRBV5-1|TRBJ1-4
CASSLAYRVDEKLFF
TGCGCCAGCAGCTTGGCGTACAGGGTCGATGAAAAACTGTTTTTT
>TRBD2|NA|TRBV2|TRBJ2-7
CASSEPLAGVWVDEQYF
TGTGCCAGCAGTGAGCCCCTAGCGGGAGTCTGGGTAGACGAGCAGTACTTC
>NA|NA|TRBV7-9|TRBJ1-1
CASSLEPGPNTEAFF
TGTGCCAGCAGCTTAGAACCAGGGCCGAACACTGAAGCTTTCTTT
>NA|NA|TRBV2|TRBJ1-5
CASSESGSSNQPQHF
TGTGCCAGCAGTGAAAGCGGCAGCAGCAATCAGCCCCAGCATTTT
>TRBD1|NA|TRBV5-1|TRBJ2-1
CASSLGELQGARNEQFF
TGCGCCAGCAGCTTGGGGGAACTTCAGGGGGCTCGCAATGAGCAGTTCTTC
>TRBD1|NA|TRBV28|TRBJ2-1
CASKRQGYNEQFF
TGTGCCAGTAAACGACAGGGGTACAATGAGCAGTTCTTC
>NA|NA|TRBV19|TRBJ1-1
CASSTGRGGDTEAFF
TGTGCCAGTAGTACCGGACGGGGAGGGGACACTGAAGCTTTCTTT
>TRBD1|once|TRBV10-3|TRBJ2-5
CAIRGDRGGFETQYF
TGTGCCATCAGGGGGGACAGGGGTGGATTCGAGACCCAGTACTTC
>TRBD1|NA|TRBV5-1|TRBJ2-7
CASSSGTGVSYEQYF
TGCGCCAGCAGCTCAGGGACAGGTGTCTCCTACGAGCAGTACTTC
>TRBD2|NA|TRBV3-1/TRBV3-2|TRBJ2-3
CASRGRETQYF
TGTGCCAGCCGAGGGAGGGAGACGCAGTATTTT
>TRBD1|NA|TRBV27|TRBJ2-7
CASSPGTGFLREQYF
TGTGCCAGCAGTCCAGGGACAGGCTTTCTGCGCGAGCAGTACTTC
>TRBD2|NA|TRBV7-9|TRBJ2-7
CASSSPTSPSYEQYF
TGTGCCAGCAGCTCGCCGACTAGCCCCAGCTACGAGCAGTACTTC
>NA|NA|TRBV9|TRBJ1-3
CASSVGGASGNTIYF
TGTGCCAGCAGCGTTGGGGGGGCCTCTGGAAACACCATATATTTT
>TRBD2|NA|TRBV27|TRBJ2-1
CASWRAGAYNEQFF
TGTGCCAGCTGGAGAGCGGGAGCCTACAATGAGCAGTTCTTC
>NA|many|TRBV7-8|TRBJ2-2
CASSLAPSKLSSGELFF
TGTGCCAGCAGCTTAGCGCCTAGCAAACTCTCGTCGGGGGAGCTGTTTTTT
>NA|NA|TRBV11-2|TRBJ1-3
CASSSPDSSGNTIYF
TGTGCCAGCAGCAGCCCTGACAGCTCTGGAAACACCATATATTTT
>NA|NA|TRBV9|TRBJ1-1
CASSVTTGGVNTEAFF
TGTGCCAGCAGCGTAACGACAGGCGGCGTGAACACTGAAGCTTTCTTT
>TRBD2|NA|TRBV27|TRBJ2-1
CASSRLAGESYNEQFF
TGTGCCAGCAGTCGACTAGCGGGAGAGTCCTACAATGAGCAGTTCTTC
>TRBD2|once|TRBV5-1|TRBJ2-7
CASSVFGREGEQYF
TGCGCCAGCAGCGTCTTTGGCAGGGAGGGCGAGCAGTACTTC
>TRBD2|NA|TRBV4-1|TRBJ2-3
CASSQALAGGPDTQYF
TGCGCCAGCAGCCAAGCCCTAGCGGGAGGGCCCGATACGCAGTATTTT
>NA|once|TRBV19|TRBJ2-1
CASSIESGNYNEQFF
TGTGCCAGTAGTATAGAAAGCGGTAACTACAATGAGCAGTTCTTC
>NA|NA|TRBV2|TRBJ1-1
CASSLTGIMNTEAFF
TGTGCCAGCAGTTTAACAGGGATCATGAACACTGAAGCTTTCTTT
>NA|NA|TRBV24-1|TRBJ2-1
CATSGSSYNEQFF
TGTGCCACCTCAGGTAGCTCCTACAATGAGCAGTTCTTC
>NA|NA|TRBV5-4|TRBJ2-7
CAIQLGGVTEQYF
TGTGCCATCCAGCTAGGGGGAGTAACCGAGCAGTACTTC
>NA|NA|TRBV4-1|TRBJ2-7
CASSPIASYEQYF
TGCGCCAGCAGCCCCATAGCGAGCTACGAGCAGTACTTC
>NA|NA|TRBV30|TRBJ2-7
CASITSNLGLPSREQYF
TGTGCCTCCATTACATCGAACCTGGGACTTCCCTCCCGTGAGCAGTACTTC
>NA|NA|TRBV30|TRBJ2-5
CAGELGGWETQYF
TGTGCCGGAGAACTGGGGGGTTGGGAGACCCAGTACTTC
>TRBD2|NA|TRBV5-6|TRBJ2-5
CASSSGLAGGKETQYF
TGTGCCAGCAGCTCCGGACTAGCGGGAGGGAAAGAGACCCAGTACTTC
>TRBD1|NA|TRBV12-5|TRBJ2-1
CASGLRTGLVNEQFF
TGTGCTAGTGGTTTGAGGACAGGGCTTGTAAATGAGCAGTTCTTC
>NA|NA|TRBV10-1|TRBJ2-1
CASSENRVPSYNEQFF
TGCGCCAGCAGCGAAAACAGGGTCCCATCCTACAATGAGCAGTTCTTC
>NA|few|TRBV7-9|TRBJ2-2
CASSLAGGTGELFF
TGTGCCAGCAGCTTAGCGGGAGGCACCGGGGAGCTGTTTTTT
>TRBD1|NA|TRBV6-2/TRBV6-3|TRBJ1-2
CASSDLTGDGYTF
TGTGCCAGCAGTGACCTGACAGGGGACGGCTACACCTTC
>NA|NA|TRBV29-1|TRBJ2-1
CSVVRIAGNEQFF
TGCAGCGTTGTGAGGATAGCCGGGAATGAGCAGTTCTTC
>TRBD1|few|TRBV28|TRBJ1-5
CASSLRTGHQPQHF
TGTGCCAGCAGTTTAAGGACAGGGCATCAGCCCCAGCATTTT
>NA|NA|TRBV15|TRBJ1-1
CATSRDRAGAEAFF
TGTGCCACCAGCAGAGATCGAGCGGGCGCTGAAGCTTTCTTT
>NA|NA|TRBV30|TRBJ1-3
CAWSVHRAGNTIYF
TGTGCCTGGAGTGTACACAGAGCTGGAAACACCATATATTTT
>NA|NA|TRBV27|TRBJ1-5
CASSLVFGTNTPQHF
TGTGCCAGCAGTTTAGTTTTCGGAACTAATACGCCCCAGCATTTT
>NA|NA|TRBV5-5|TRBJ1-1
CASSLDRVNTEAFF
TGTGCCAGCAGCTTGGACCGGGTGAACACTGAAGCTTTCTTT
>NA|NA|TRBV18|TRBJ1-5
CASSSQPGGDGNQPQHF
TGTGCCAGCTCCTCCCAACCGGGGGGAGACGGCAATCAGCCCCAGCATTTT